The clone carrying this TCR beta chain has more than one count but fewer than ten. Antigen unknown. Clones were sequenced by immunoSEQ multiplex PCR, and TCRdb holds only the in-frame ones, with some missing. The sample yields 200,000 to 300,000 clones, about 80% seen once. This sample was included in a study of Tregs in tolerant kidney transplant recipients. The study's findings and limits: This study did not directly address biological reproducibility.

The germline gives CDR1 MNHNY, CDR2 SVGAGI (reference sequence). V was pared by 6 bases and J by 1 base, with 6 bases of the junction left unmatched. CDR3 size: 15 residues. The specimen was CD4+ T cells from blood. This sequence originates from a human donor in good health. The chain carries TRBV6-6 and TRBJ2-7; TRBD1 matches 10 bases. For the CDR3, the DNA is TGTGCCAGCAGCGCCCGGGACAGGGGTTCCTACGAGCAGTACTTC. It encodes CASSARDRGSYEQYF.